The T cell receptor (beta chain) under discussion was sequenced for a study of blood T cell repertoires in COVID-19. Study details: The United States, Italy and Spain supplied acute and convalescent COVID-19 samples. The cDNA or gDNA used as material had been derived from T cells, B-cell-depleted T cells, or PBMCs.

Under the authors' procedure: The assay estimated nucleated cells by amplifying reference gene primers. The method was immunoSEQ multiplex PCR; TCRdb's version includes in-frame clones alone and lacks a portion of them. The DNA gave D and trimming, while V, J and clone size come from that table. Of tens of thousands of clones listed, roughly 80% are singletons. Source material: peripheral blood. The receptor's source is a man aged 45-65 years with acute or convalescent COVID-19.

CDR3 DNA sequence: TGTGCCAGCAGCCTAATGAGGGGTGGGCAGGGGTCTAACTACGAGCAGTACTTC. This encodes CASSLMRGGQGSNYEQYF. This chain joins TRBV7-3 and TRBJ2-7; tentative D call: TRBD1 (6 bases). Germline V gives CDR1 SGHTA, CDR2 FQGTGA. V shed 5 bases and J shed 3 bases, with 26 bases lying between them. This CDR3 is built from 18 residues.